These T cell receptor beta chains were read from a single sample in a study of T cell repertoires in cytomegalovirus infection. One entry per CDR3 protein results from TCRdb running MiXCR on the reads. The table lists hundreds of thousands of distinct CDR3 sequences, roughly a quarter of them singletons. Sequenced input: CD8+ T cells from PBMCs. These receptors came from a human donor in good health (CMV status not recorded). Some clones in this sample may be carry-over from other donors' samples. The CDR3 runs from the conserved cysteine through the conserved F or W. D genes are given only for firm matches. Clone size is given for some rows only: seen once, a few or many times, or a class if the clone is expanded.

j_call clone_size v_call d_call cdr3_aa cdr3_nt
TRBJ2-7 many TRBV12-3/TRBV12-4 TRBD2 CASSLGGVGSYEQYF TGTGCCAGCAGCCTTGGGGGGGTGGGCTCCTACGAGCAGTACTTC
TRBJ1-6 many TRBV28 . CASSLPRDGYNSPLHF TGTGCCAGCAGTTTACCCCGGGACGGCTATAATTCACCCCTCCACTTT
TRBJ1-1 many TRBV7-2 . CASSVSGYPNTEAFF TGTGCCAGCAGCGTATCCGGGTACCCAAACACTGAAGCTTTCTTT
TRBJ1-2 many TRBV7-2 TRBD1 CASSEPDRGLHYGYTF TGTGCCAGCAGCGAGCCCGACAGGGGGCTTCACTATGGCTACACCTTC
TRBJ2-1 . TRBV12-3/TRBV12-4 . CASSRDLFGQFF TGTGCCAGCAGTCGGGACCTCTTCGGGCAGTTCTTC
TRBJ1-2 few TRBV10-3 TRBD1 CAIRLTGEGYTF TGTGCCATCAGATTGACAGGGGAAGGCTACACCTTC
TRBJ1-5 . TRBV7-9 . CASSAASMGISNQPQHF TGTGCCAGCAGCGCGGCGTCGATGGGAATAAGCAATCAGCCCCAGCATTTT
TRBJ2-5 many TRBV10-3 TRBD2 CAISLIGLAGAGWETQYF TGTGCCATCAGTCTCATAGGACTAGCGGGGGCCGGTTGGGAGACCCAGTACTTC
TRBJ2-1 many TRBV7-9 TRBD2 CASILAGIAYNEQFF TGTGCCAGCATCTTAGCGGGGATTGCCTACAATGAGCAGTTCTTC
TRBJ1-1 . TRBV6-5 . CASSSAWGQNTEAFF TGTGCCAGCAGCAGTGCGTGGGGGCAGAACACTGAAGCTTTCTTT
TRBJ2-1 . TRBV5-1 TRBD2 CASSSSTSGVYNEQFF TGCGCCAGCAGCTCCTCAACTAGCGGGGTATACAATGAGCAGTTCTTC
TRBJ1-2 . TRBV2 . CASSDPGLNYGYTF TGTGCCAGCAGTGATCCGGGTCTGAACTATGGCTACACCTTC
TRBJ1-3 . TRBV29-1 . CSVAIQGNTIYF TGCAGCGTTGCAATCCAAGGGAACACCATATATTTT
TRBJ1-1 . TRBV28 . CASSSGQSMNTEAFF TGTGCCAGCAGTTCCGGACAGTCCATGAACACTGAAGCTTTCTTT
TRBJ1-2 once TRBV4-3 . CASSQGWTVGYTF TGCGCCAGCAGCCAAGGGTGGACAGTTGGCTACACCTTC
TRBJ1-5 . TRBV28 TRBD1 CASWLDARDRGSNQPQHF TGTGCCAGTTGGCTAGATGCCCGGGACAGGGGAAGCAATCAGCCCCAGCATTTT
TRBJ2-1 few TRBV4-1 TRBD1 CASSQIPRDRGLGEQFF TGCGCCAGCAGCCAAATCCCCCGGGACAGGGGGCTTGGTGAGCAGTTCTTC
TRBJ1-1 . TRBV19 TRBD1 CAVGPTGATEAFF TGTGCCGTAGGACCGACAGGGGCCACTGAAGCTTTCTTT
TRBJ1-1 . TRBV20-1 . CSASDGGHTEAFF TGCAGTGCTAGTGATGGGGGACACACTGAAGCTTTCTTT
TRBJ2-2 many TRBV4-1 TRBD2 CASSSETGGEFGTGELFF TGCGCCAGCAGCTCAGAGACGGGAGGTGAATTTGGCACCGGGGAGCTGTTTTTT
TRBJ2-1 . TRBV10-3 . CAISKRQGTFNDNEQFF TGTGCCATCAGTAAGAGACAAGGAACTTTTAACGACAATGAGCAGTTCTTC
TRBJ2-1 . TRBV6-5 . CASSYVSPSSYNEQFF TGTGCCAGCAGTTACGTCTCACCGAGCTCCTACAATGAGCAGTTCTTC
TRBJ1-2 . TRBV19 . CASSPRGGSHYGYTF TGTGCCAGTAGTCCCCGGGGAGGATCACACTATGGCTACACCTTC
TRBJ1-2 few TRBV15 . CAIGPGGTQLNYGYTF TGTGCCATCGGCCCGGGGGGAACACAGCTCAACTATGGCTACACCTTC
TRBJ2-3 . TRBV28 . CASSVEGYTDTQYF TGTGCCAGCAGCGTAGAGGGGTACACAGATACGCAGTATTTT
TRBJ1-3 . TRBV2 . CASSRATGGNTIYF TGTGCCAGCAGTCGAGCGACAGGAGGAAACACCATATATTTT
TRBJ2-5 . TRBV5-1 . CASSLAIGLTETQYF TGCGCCAGCAGCTTGGCCATCGGATTGACGGAGACCCAGTACTTC
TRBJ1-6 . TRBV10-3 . CAISEKLEVGKRNSPLHF TGTGCCATCAGTGAGAAGTTAGAGGTGGGAAAGAGGAATTCACCCCTCCACTTT
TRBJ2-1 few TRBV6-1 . CATRGLALLYNEQFF TGTGCCACCCGAGGGCTAGCTCTTCTCTACAATGAGCAGTTCTTC
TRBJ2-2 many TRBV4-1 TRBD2 CASSQDGPAGGYTGELFF TGCGCCAGCAGCCAAGATGGGCCAGCGGGGGGTTACACCGGGGAGCTGTTTTTT
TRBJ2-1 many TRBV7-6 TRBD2 CASSPGLAGYYNEQFF TGTGCCAGCAGCCCTGGACTAGCGGGGTATTACAATGAGCAGTTCTTC
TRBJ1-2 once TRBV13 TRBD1 CASASRRQGAWANYGYTF TGTGCCAGCGCATCAAGGAGGCAGGGGGCTTGGGCTAACTATGGCTACACCTTC
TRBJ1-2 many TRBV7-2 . CASRIDRRYGYTF TGTGCCAGCAGAATCGACAGGCGTTATGGCTACACCTTC
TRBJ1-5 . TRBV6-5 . CASSPEGRTVAQHF TGTGCCAGCAGCCCAGAGGGGAGGACCGTTGCCCAGCATTTT
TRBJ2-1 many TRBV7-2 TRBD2 CASSLLAGGNEQFF TGTGCCAGCAGCTTACTAGCGGGGGGTAATGAGCAGTTCTTC
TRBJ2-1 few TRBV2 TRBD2 CASKERGSYNEQFF TGTGCCAGCAAAGAGCGGGGGTCCTACAATGAGCAGTTCTTC
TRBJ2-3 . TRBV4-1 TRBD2 CASSQVRLAGTDTQYF TGCGCCAGCAGCCAAGTACGTCTAGCGGGCACAGATACGCAGTATTTT
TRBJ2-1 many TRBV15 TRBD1 CATSRTGGPGNEQFF TGTGCCACCAGCAGAACAGGGGGGCCCGGGAATGAGCAGTTCTTC
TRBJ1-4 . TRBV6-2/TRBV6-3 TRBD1 CASSGYRGDNEKLFF TGTGCCAGCAGTGGCTACAGGGGCGACAATGAAAAACTGTTTTTT
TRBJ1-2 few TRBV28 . CASSFGLGTRSPSYGYTF TGTGCCAGCAGTTTTGGGTTGGGGACCCGCAGTCCTTCCTATGGCTACACCTTC